Below, 6 T cell receptor beta chains from the same sample are listed, as sequenced in a study of T cells in Graves' hyperthyroidism and ophthalmopathy. TCR beta CDR3 sequences were amplified from RNA transcripts. During a first-round RT-PCR of the TCR CDR3, the HTBI primer set was used. TCRdb re-derived calls from the multiplex PCR reads in MiXCR, one entry per CDR3 protein. The sample holds approximately 560,000 distinct CDR3 sequences; around 14% are singletons and the top ten take around 6.6%. The sequenced sample consisted of blood. These receptors were collected from a woman between 25 and 40 years old with Graves' hyperthyroidism.

The chain recombines TRBV28 with TRBJ1-5, with D tentatively TRBD1 (5 bases). CDR1 MDHEN and CDR2 SYDVKM come from the germline V gene. CDR3 size: 16 residues. Trimming shortened V by 3 bases and J by 7 bases, and 19 bases separated the two germline ends. The CDR3 region is CASSFPFRGAGQPQHF. CDR3 coding DNA: TGTGCCAGCAGTTTCCCCTTTCGGGGCGCTGGCCAGCCCCAGCATTTT. The full variable domain, completed using reference TRBV28 and TRBJ1-5, is DVKVTQSSRYLVKRTGEKVFLECVQDMDHENMFWYRQDPGLGLRLIYFSYDVKMKEKGDIPEGYSVSREKKERFSLILESASTNQTSMYLCASSFPFRGAGQPQHFGDGTRLSIL.

The V call is TRBV20-1, the J call TRBJ1-6, with no clear D. This CDR3 is 13 amino acids long. Germline V gene data show CDR1 as DFQATT and CDR2 as SNEGSKA (reference sequence). Trimming took 3 bases from V and 7 from J, leaving 10 bases between them. CDR3 protein: CSARLVYNSPLHF. The DNA of the CDR3 is TGCAGTGCTAGGCTTGTATACAATTCACCCCTCCACTTT.

The chain has TRBV29-1 and TRBJ1-1; no reliable D call. CDR3 size: 15 residues. The V and J ends lost 8 bases and 4 bases respectively, with 23 bases between them. Germline V gives CDR1 SQVTM, CDR2 ANQGSEA. DNA of the CDR3: TGCAGCTCGCGTAGGCCAGGAGCGGTCGGCACTGAAGCTTTCTTT. Translated: CSSRRPGAVGTEAFF.

This clonotype was detected only once. The chain employs TRBV11-2 and TRBJ2-1, with TRBD2 identical over 10 bases. V trimming: 5 bases; J trimming: 4 bases; junction bases outside the gene matches: 17. Germline CDR1 reads SGHAT; CDR2 reads FQNNGV. The CDR3 extends over 19 amino acids. Here the CDR3 DNA reads TGTGCCAGCAGCCAAGATGCCCAGCTAGCGGGAGAGGGATACAATGAGCAGTTCTTC. Protein sequence: CASSQDAQLAGEGYNEQFF.

This clonotype showed up many times. This sequence joins TRBV30 and TRBJ2-5; 8 bases are shared with TRBD1. The V gene end was trimmed by 4 bases and the J gene end by 4 bases; junction bases not matched to a gene: 11. Germline CDR1 reads GTSNPN; CDR2 reads SVGIG (reference sequence). This CDR3 spans 15 amino acids. CDR3 in amino acids: CAWNQRTGFGETQYF. CDR3 bases: TGTGCCTGGAACCAAAGGACAGGGTTTGGAGAGACCCAGTACTTC.

This clonotype was recorded a few times. The chain recombines TRBV7-2 with TRBJ1-5, with a tentative D call TRBD1 (6 bases). Germline V gives CDR1 SGHTA, CDR2 FQGNSA. The CDR3 totals 14 residues. Trimming shortened V by 5 bases and J by 7 bases, and 15 bases separated the two germline ends. The CDR3 here is CASSITGLEQPQHF. DNA for the CDR3: TGTGCCAGCAGCATCACAGGGTTGGAGCAGCCCCAGCATTTT.